The present T cell receptor (beta chain) was sequenced within a study of blood T cell repertoires in COVID-19. Background on the study: PBMCs, B-cell-depleted T cells, or T cells were the source of the cDNA or gDNA that made up the material.

Clones were sequenced by immunoSEQ multiplex PCR, and TCRdb holds only the in-frame ones, with some missing. The repertoire holds 70,000 to 85,000 clones, with more than 70% as singletons. Germline-derived CDR1 and CDR2 are MNHEY and SVGAGI. The trim removed 0 bases at V and 6 bases at J, leaving 2 bases unmatched. The CDR3 has 14 amino acids. This TCR came from a man at least 80 years old with active or convalescent COVID-19. The sequencing input was peripheral blood. The chain carries TRBV6-5 and TRBJ1-1; the match to TRBD1 covers 9 bases. The CDR3 loop is CASSYSDRGAEAFF. For the CDR3, the DNA is TGTGCCAGCAGTTACTCGGACAGGGGTGCTGAAGCTTTCTTT.